This TCR beta chain was retrieved from a study of shared clonotypes between healthy human individuals (dated by TCRdb to 2018 to 2021). Broadly, across the study: The cohort included three men and a couple of women between 18 and 49 years of age. For each donor, three plates each were used for CD4 naive and CD4 memory, two plates were used for CD8 naive, and one plate was used for CD8 memory. To estimate repertoire size and how much clonotypes are shared between individuals, the study performed deep sequencing of blood TCR repertoires from a few healthy adults. Libraries were prepared and TCR repertoires were sequenced by different laboratories using diverse techniques, in order to increase sequencing depth and limit assay-specific biases. Each donor's leukapheresis produced roughly between about 0.85 and 10 billion PBMCs.

The donors were healthy, HIV-negative adults who had no recently reported acute infections or vaccinations. Only Caucasian adults living in Nashville, Tennessee, USA were represented among the donors. CD8 memory samples were composed of magnetically selected CD45RO+ cells combined with CCR7-negative CD45RA+ effector memory (TemRA) cells. Blood was collected by leukapheresis, and PBMCs were isolated by Ficoll-Histopaque density gradient centrifugation and then cryopreserved in liquid nitrogen vapor phase. Analytical flow cytometry was used to check the purity and quantity of each magnetically sorted T cell population. Genomic DNA was isolated from every sorted fraction and measured by UV absorbance on a Nanodrop 2000c. Concerning this clone: The specificity of this receptor is unknown. Within one base of it there is no much larger clone, and no base qualities were kept.

A distance of 16 bases separates the germline ends of V and J, which lose 6 bases and 0 bases respectively. Reading from cysteine to phenylalanine, the CDR3 counts 16 amino acids. The only DNA kept is the CDR3, 48 bases in frame from the first base. CDR1 SNHLY and CDR2 FYNNEI were looked up in the germline V gene. Using the deep immunoSEQ assay, multiplex PCR amplified TCR CDR3 regions from genomic DNA. Genomic DNA extracted from each cell subset was distributed evenly over all wells of several immunoSEQ 96-well plates, and each plate served as one replicate. Each replicate PCR for sorted subsets received about 210 ng genomic DNA, equal to 30,000 or so T cell genomes. The purified libraries were quantified using a Qubit 3.0 fluorometer, sized with a Bioanalyzer 2100, and then quantified again using the KAPA Library Quantification kit. Every immunoSEQ 96-well plate was sequenced on a separate single-read 150-cycle Illumina NextSeq 550 flow cell. Processing in the source paper ran as follows. The immunoSEQ output contained only junctional sequences without quality scores, so filtering could not match that applied to full-length reads. Sequences were annotated with PyIR, a Python wrapper for IgBLAST v1.9, and V/J genes and CDR3 were assigned using IMGT germline references. Reads with weak V/J assignments (E-value above 1e-6), missing CDR3, stop codons, out-of-frame junctions, or ambiguous translated residues were removed. V3J clonotypes were defined as sequences sharing the same inferred V gene, J gene, and CDR3 amino acid sequence. To compute the percentage overlap between repertoires, the number of shared unique clonotypes was divided by the size of the smaller repertoire. Three approaches were used to assess repertoire richness: RTK rarefaction, the Chao1 estimator, and Recon v2.1 estimates of unobserved clonotypes. For all TCRbeta clonotypes obtained by the gDNA method from a handful of donors, generation probabilities were computed with OLGA. The table was pulled from immuneACCESS by TCRdb, which kept in-frame rearrangements only. Such tables lose some clones; where checked, under half of the loss comes from unresolved V genes, and the rest has no known cause. V and J calls and clone size come straight from that table; D and trimming were deduced from the DNA. The sample profile shows about 690,000 clones; about 90% of them were found once. About 34% of the sample lies in the top ten.

General conclusions and limits of the study: Sampling was restricted to blood, and TCR repertoires in tissue are likely to differ from TCR repertoires in blood. When a handful of donors were compared, the shared fraction of clonotypes was around 5% for naive CD4, around 3.6% for naive CD8, 2.3% for memory CD4, and 0.3% to 0.5% for memory CD8. Based on pairwise subsampling, the degree of clonotype sharing among donors was expected to be affected by sequencing depth. Clonotypes shared by all four sorted-subset donors showed higher generation probabilities than non-shared clonotypes. Naive subsets generally had larger estimated clonotype richness than memory subsets did. The genetic and exposure-history diversity represented was limited by the small number of donors. Even with the large sequencing depth, rarefaction of the sorted-subset datasets indicated that sequencing was incomplete.

This receptor chain uses TRBV2 and TRBJ2-3, with the D gene uncertain. The specimen was memory CD8+ T cells from PBMCs. The meaning of the sample's cell subset or site label: CD45RO+ cells pooled with CCR7-negative TemRA cells. The sequence derives from a man younger than 35 in good health. Some clones in this sample may be carry-over from other donors' samples. The CDR3 amino acid sequence is: CASREPTYSSTDTQYF. The bases read TGTGCCAGCAGGGAACCGACATATTCTAGCACAGATACGCAGTATTTT.